Below are 16 T cell receptor beta chains sequenced from a single sample in a study of blood T cell repertoires in COVID-19. Libraries were prepared by immunoSEQ multiplex PCR; TCRdb keeps only in-frame clonotypes and omits some of them. The sample holds a few hundred thousand clones, about nine tenths seen once. The material sequenced was PBMCs or T cells enriched from blood (not recorded which). These receptor sequences come from a man under 40 who had recovered from COVID-19.

This chain links TRBV6-5 with TRBJ1-2; D is unresolved. V lost 6 bases to trimming and J lost 4 bases, with 9 bases between them. Germline V lookup: CDR1 MNHEY, CDR2 SVGAGI. This CDR3 spans 12 amino acids. CDR3 region: CASSPGPYGYTF. Here the CDR3 DNA reads TGTGCCAGCAGCCCCGGTCCCTATGGCTACACCTTC.

This clone has a single count. The genes are TRBV6-2 or TRBV6-3 and TRBJ2-3, with 8 bases that match TRBD2. Trimming at V came to 0 bases and at J to 5 bases, leaving 16 bases not matched to a gene. The CDR3 is 19 residues long. Germline lookup yields CDR1 MNHEY and CDR2 SVGEGT. CDR3 sequence: CASSYSRSLTGGPIDTQYF. The CDR3 DNA reads as TGTGCCAGCAGTTACTCTAGGTCTTTGACGGGGGGGCCAATAGATACGCAGTATTTT.

This chain joins TRBV25-1 and TRBJ2-1; 11 bases agree with TRBD2. Trimming at V came to 11 bases and at J to 9 bases, leaving 12 bases not matched to a gene. The CDR3 extends over 14 amino acids. The germline V gene encodes CDR1 MGHDK and CDR2 SYGVNS. The CDR3 sequence is CAATSSGGRGEQFF. The CDR3 nucleotides read TGTGCCGCCACTTCTAGCGGGGGGAGGGGTGAGCAGTTCTTC.

The V call is TRBV9, the J call TRBJ2-3, with 9 bases fitting TRBD2. Germline V lookup: CDR1 SGDLS, CDR2 YYNGEE. The CDR3 runs 15 residues. V was clipped by 1 base and J by 2 bases; unmatched bases: 2. CDR3 nucleotide sequence: TGTGCCAGCAGCGTACTAGCGGGACACACAGATACGCAGTATTTT. Protein: CASSVLAGHTDTQYF.

V gene TRBV18 combines with J gene TRBJ1-5; tentatively, D is TRBD1 (5 bases). This CDR3 region has 14 residues. The germline V gene has CDR1 KGHSH and CDR2 LQKENI. The V gene lost 2 bases and the J gene lost 5 bases, with 10 bases spanning the gap. CDR3 DNA sequence: TGTGCCAGCTCACCAGGCAGGGTCGATCAGCCCCAGCATTTT. This codes for CASSPGRVDQPQHF. The full variable domain, with the rest looked up from reference TRBV18 and TRBJ1-5, is NAGVMQNPRHLVRRRGQEARLRCSPMKGHSHVYWYRQLPEEGLKFMVYLQKENIIDESGMPKERFSAEFPKEGPSILRIQQVVRGDSAAYFCASSPGRVDQPQHFGDGTRLSIL.

The V and J genes are TRBV11-3 and TRBJ2-7, with 7 bases aligning to TRBD1. Germline V gene sequence: CDR1 SGHNT, CDR2 YENEEA. This CDR3 has 13 amino acids. Unmatched junction bases numbered 3, after V lost 5 bases and J lost 2 bases. This chain's CDR3 is CASSQGQPYEQYF. As DNA, the CDR3 is TGTGCCAGCAGCCAGGGACAGCCCTACGAGCAGTACTTC.

The chain carries TRBV6-5 and TRBJ2-1; 8 nucleotides line up with TRBD1. CDR1 is MNHEY and CDR2 is SVGAGI in the germline V gene. The V gene end was trimmed by 5 bases and the J gene end by 2 bases; junction bases not matched to a gene: 5. CDR3 size: 15 residues. The DNA of the CDR3 is TGTGCCAGCAGTCCCGGACAGGGACCCTACAATGAGCAGTTCTTC. This translates into CASSPGQGPYNEQFF.

The genes are TRBV5-1 and TRBJ2-3, with TRBD2 identical over 10 bases. Germline values: CDR1 SGHRS, CDR2 YFSETQ. This CDR3 has 15 residues. J lost 3 bases, V lost 4 bases, and 5 bases had no gene match. CDR3 in DNA: TGCGCCAGCAGCCTAGCGGGAGAGCGTACAGATACGCAGTATTTT. Translated, it gives CASSLAGERTDTQYF.

The V gene is TRBV30, the J gene TRBJ1-1, with D maybe TRBD1 (6 bases). Trimming took off 5 bases at V and 2 bases at J, with 15 bases between the two ends. CDR1 is GTSNPN and CDR2 is SVGIG in the germline V gene (reference sequence). The CDR3 has 14 amino acids. CDR3 sequence: CAWSITGYNTEAFF. The CDR3 DNA sequence: TGTGCCTGGTCCATCACAGGGTATAACACTGAAGCTTTCTTT.

The V gene is TRBV4-3, the J gene TRBJ1-1; D ambiguous. The CDR3 is 13 residues long. The germline V gene encodes CDR1 LGHNA and CDR2 YSLEER. V dropped 4 bases and J dropped 0 bases, with 6 bases sitting between them. The CDR3 spells CASSLLLNTEAFF. CDR3 DNA sequence: TGCGCCAGCAGCCTCCTCTTGAACACTGAAGCTTTCTTT.

For the CDR3, the DNA is TGTGCCAGCAGCCTTCCCACCGAGGGGGGGGCCCACAATGAGCAGTTCTTC. Translating gives CASSLPTEGGAHNEQFF. The V gene is TRBV4-2, the J gene TRBJ2-1; D is perhaps TRBD2 (7 bases). The V end lost 4 bases, the J end lost 5 bases, and 21 bases lay between the germline ends. This CDR3 contains 17 residues. The germline V gene encodes CDR1 LGHNA and CDR2 YNFKEQ.

The rearrangement links TRBV12-3 or TRBV12-4 to TRBJ1-2, with 9 bases matching TRBD1. Trimming took 3 bases from V and 6 from J; bases not matched to a gene: 2. The CDR3 is 13 amino acids. CDR3 in amino acids: CASSLGQGNGYTF. As DNA, the CDR3 is TGTGCCAGCAGTTTGGGACAGGGTAATGGCTACACCTTC.

V gene TRBV6-5 combines with J gene TRBJ2-7; D perhaps matches TRBD2 (5 bases). Trimming took off 6 bases at V and 2 bases at J, with 14 bases between the two ends. The V gene's germline CDR1 is MNHEY and CDR2 SVGAGI. This CDR3 is built from 14 residues. CDR3 nucleotides: TGTGCCAGCAGCGAGGTAGGAGGCACCTACGAGCAGTACTTC. Translating gives CASSEVGGTYEQYF.

The rearrangement joins TRBV6-6 to TRBJ2-7; 9 nucleotides agree with TRBD1. Germline V gene data show CDR1 as MNHNY and CDR2 as SVGAGI (reference sequence). Trimming took 5 bases from V and 4 from J; bases not matched to a gene: 0. The CDR3 totals 12 residues. The CDR3 nucleotides read TGTGCCAGCAGTGGGACAGGGTACGAGCAGTACTTC. Translated, it gives CASSGTGYEQYF.

This clone has only one observation. CDR3 sequence: CASIEQGDNEQFF. The CDR3, as DNA: TGTGCCAGCATCGAGCAGGGGGACAATGAGCAGTTCTTC. The J gene is TRBJ2-1, the V gene TRBV25-1; 7 nucleotides agree with TRBD1. V gave up 7 bases and J gave up 5 bases; unmatched junction bases: 5. CDR1 MGHDK and CDR2 SYGVNS come from the germline V gene. The CDR3 extends over 13 amino acids.

The rearrangement uses TRBV5-5 and TRBJ2-7; tentative D call: TRBD2 (6 bases). Trimming cost V 2 bases and J 0 bases, with 9 bases left between them. This CDR3 is 14 amino acids long. Germline V gives CDR1 SGHKS, CDR2 YYEKEE (reference sequence). CDR3 sequence (DNA): TGTGCCAGCAGCTTCGCTAGCGCCTCCTACGAGCAGTACTTC. Its protein is CASSFASASYEQYF.